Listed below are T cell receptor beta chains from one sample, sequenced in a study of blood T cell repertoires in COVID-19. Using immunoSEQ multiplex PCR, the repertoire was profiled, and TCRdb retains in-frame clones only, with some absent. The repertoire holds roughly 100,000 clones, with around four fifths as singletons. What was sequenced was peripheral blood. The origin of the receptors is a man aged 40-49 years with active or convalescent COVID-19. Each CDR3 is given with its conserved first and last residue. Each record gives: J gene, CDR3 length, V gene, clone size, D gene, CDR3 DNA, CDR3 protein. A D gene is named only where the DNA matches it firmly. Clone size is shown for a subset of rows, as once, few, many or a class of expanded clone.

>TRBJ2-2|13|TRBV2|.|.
TGTGCCAGCAGTGAGGACAGAGCCGGGGAGCTGTTTTTT
CASSEDRAGELFF
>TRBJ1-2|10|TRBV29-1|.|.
TGCAGCGTTGCGCAGGATGGCTACACCTTC
CSVAQDGYTF
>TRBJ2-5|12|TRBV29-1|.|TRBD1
TGCAGCGTTGGGGCAGGGGGAAAGACCCAGTACTTC
CSVGAGGKTQYF
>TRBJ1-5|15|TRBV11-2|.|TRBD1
TGTGCCAGCAGCTCATCAGGGGGCGGAAATCAGCCCCAGCATTTT
CASSSSGGGNQPQHF
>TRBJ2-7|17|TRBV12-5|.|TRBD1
TGTGCTAGTGGCCGCACCCCGGACAGGGACCAAGCATACGAGCAGTACTTC
CASGRTPDRDQAYEQYF
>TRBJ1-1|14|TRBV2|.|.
TGTGCCAGCAGTATGGACGGAGGGTACACTGAAGCTTTCTTT
CASSMDGGYTEAFF
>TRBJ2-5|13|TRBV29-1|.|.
TGCAGCGTCCCCTCAGACGGGCAAGAGACCCAGTACTTC
CSVPSDGQETQYF
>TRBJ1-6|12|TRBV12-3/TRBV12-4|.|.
TGTGCCAGTGCGACAGGCAATTCACCCCTCCACTTT
CASATGNSPLHF
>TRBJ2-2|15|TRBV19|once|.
TGTGCCAGTAAGGAGGGTAGCGTGGGGGCCGGGGAGCTGTTTTTT
CASKEGSVGAGELFF
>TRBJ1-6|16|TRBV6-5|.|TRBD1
TGTGCCAGCAGTTACAGTGGGACAGCACCAAATTCACCCCTCCACTTT
CASSYSGTAPNSPLHF
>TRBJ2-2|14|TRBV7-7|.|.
TGTGCTAGCAGCTTAGTAGGGGTCCCCGGGGAGCTGTTTTTT
CASSLVGVPGELFF
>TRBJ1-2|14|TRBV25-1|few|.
TGTGCCAGCAGTGAATTTGACAGTTACTATGGCTACACCTTC
CASSEFDSYYGYTF
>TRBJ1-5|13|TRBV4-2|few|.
TGTGCCAGCAGCCAAGACTTTAATCAGCCCCAGCATTTT
CASSQDFNQPQHF
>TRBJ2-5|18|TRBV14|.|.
TGTGCCAGCAGCCAAGATGTATCCAAGGGAAGGGGGCAAGAGACCCAGTACTTC
CASSQDVSKGRGQETQYF
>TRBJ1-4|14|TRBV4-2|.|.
TGTGCCAGCAGCCAAGATTTGGAGGCAGCGCAACTGTTTTTT
CASSQDLEAAQLFF
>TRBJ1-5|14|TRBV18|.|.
TGTGCCAGCTCACATGGACAGCCTAATCAGCCCCAGCATTTT
CASSHGQPNQPQHF
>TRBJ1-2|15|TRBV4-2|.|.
TGTGCCAGCAGCCAAGGTCAGGGGCTGAGCTATGGCTACACCTTC
CASSQGQGLSYGYTF
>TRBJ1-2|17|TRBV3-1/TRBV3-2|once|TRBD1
TGTGCCAGCAGCGTTAGAACAGGGGCAGGGGCTAACTATGGCTACACCTTC
CASSVRTGAGANYGYTF
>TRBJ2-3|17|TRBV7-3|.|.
TGTGCCAGCAGCTCCCACGTGGGGGGTACTAGCACAGATACGCAGTATTTT
CASSSHVGGTSTDTQYF
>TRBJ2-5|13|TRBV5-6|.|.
TGTGCCAGCAGCTCGCAGGCCGGAGAGACCCAGTACTTC
CASSSQAGETQYF
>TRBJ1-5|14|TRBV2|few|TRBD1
TGTGCCAGCAGAGGGACAGGGGGGACTCAGCCCCAGCATTTT
CASRGTGGTQPQHF
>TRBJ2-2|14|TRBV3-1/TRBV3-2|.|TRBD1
TGTGCCAGCAGCTTCCGACAGGGGTCCGGGGAGCTGTTTTTT
CASSFRQGSGELFF
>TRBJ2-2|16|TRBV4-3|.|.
TGCGCCAGCAGCCAAGAGGACAGACCGAACACCGGGGAGCTGTTTTTT
CASSQEDRPNTGELFF
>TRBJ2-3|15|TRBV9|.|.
TGTGCCAGCAGCGTAGCTACGGGTCTCACAGATACGCAGTATTTT
CASSVATGLTDTQYF
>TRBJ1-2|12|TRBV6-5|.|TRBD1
TGTGCCAGCAGTTCTAGGGGGCTTGGCTACACCTTC
CASSSRGLGYTF
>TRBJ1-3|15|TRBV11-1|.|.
TGTGCCAGCAGCCGAAGTGTCGAGTCAGGAAACACCATATATTTT
CASSRSVESGNTIYF
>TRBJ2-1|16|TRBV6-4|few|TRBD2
TGTGCCAGCAGTGACTCGGGGACTAGCGGCTACAATGAGCAGTTCTTC
CASSDSGTSGYNEQFF
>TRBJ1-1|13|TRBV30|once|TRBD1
TGTGCCTGGGACAGACAGGGGAACACTGAAGCTTTCTTT
CAWDRQGNTEAFF
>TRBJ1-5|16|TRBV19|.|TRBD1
TGTGCCAGCCTCGGGACAGCCGCGGGAAGCAATCAGCCCCAGCATTTT
CASLGTAAGSNQPQHF
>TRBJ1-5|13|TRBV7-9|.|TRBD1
TGTGCCAGCAGCTTAGGGGGACAGGGGTCCCAGCATTTT
CASSLGGQGSQHF
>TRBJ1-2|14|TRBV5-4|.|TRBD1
TGTGCCAGCAACCCCCGGGACAGGGGAACTGGCTACACCTTC
CASNPRDRGTGYTF